The 19 T cell receptor beta chains reported below all come from one sample, sequenced in a study of T cells in Graves' hyperthyroidism and ophthalmopathy. The CDR3 regions of TCR beta were amplified from RNA transcripts. During a first-round RT-PCR of the TCR CDR3, the HTBI primer set was used. TCRdb independently ran MiXCR on the multiplex PCR reads; one entry per CDR3 protein. The sample gives 650,000 to 800,000 distinct CDR3 sequences, about 45% of which show up once; less than 9.5% is in the top ten. The source material was peripheral blood or thyroid tissue (not recorded which). These receptors originate from an adult man with Graves' disease, either hyperthyroidism or ophthalmopathy (not recorded which).

This chain links TRBV6-5 with TRBJ1-1; D uncertain. Germline V lookup: CDR1 MNHEY, CDR2 SVGAGI. Trimming cost V 2 bases and J 3 bases, with 10 bases left between them. This CDR3 is 14 amino acids long. CDR3 amino acids: CASSYQAIYTEAFF. For the CDR3, the DNA is TGTGCCAGCAGTTACCAGGCGATATACACTGAAGCTTTCTTT.

The sample holds a few counts of this clonotype. The gene calls are TRBV15 and TRBJ2-2; D is uncertain. The V end lost 0 bases, the J end lost 9 bases, and 5 bases lay between the germline ends. Germline V gene sequence: CDR1 LNHNV, CDR2 YYDKDF (reference sequence). CDR3 length: 12 residues. The CDR3 is CATSRDNWELFF. The CDR3, as DNA: TGTGCCACCAGCAGAGATAACTGGGAGCTGTTTTTT.

The rearrangement joins TRBV2 to TRBJ1-5; D is perhaps TRBD1 (5 bases). The germline V gene encodes CDR1 SNHLY and CDR2 FYNNEI. Trimming cost V 4 bases and J 7 bases, with 11 bases left between them. This CDR3 spans 13 amino acids. The CDR3 region has the DNA TGTGCCAGCAGTGTGGGGCTAAGGCAGCCCCAGCATTTT. Encoded protein: CASSVGLRQPQHF.

The V and J genes are TRBV10-3 and TRBJ2-5, with 9 bases that match TRBD1. Germline CDR1 is ENHRY and CDR2 is SYGVKD. V shed 2 bases and J 5 bases; nucleotides not matched to a gene: 9. The CDR3 is 16 residues long. DNA for the CDR3: TGTGCCATCAGTGAGGGGGACAGGGCGGTGGCGGAGACCCAGTACTTC. This translates into CAISEGDRAVAETQYF.

This clonotype was detected only once. J is TRBJ1-2 and V is TRBV20-1; perhaps TRBD1 as D (6 bases). Germline loops: CDR1 DFQATT, CDR2 SNEGSKA (reference sequence). The CDR3 has 15 residues. Trimming took off 4 bases at V and 7 bases at J, with 22 bases between the two ends. CDR3 sequence reads: CSANGRPGGPPGYTF. The CDR3 DNA reads as TGCAGTGCTAACGGTCGACCGGGGGGCCCTCCTGGCTACACCTTC.

The chain is built from TRBV29-1 and TRBJ1-1; 7 bases match TRBD1. Germline values: CDR1 SQVTM, CDR2 ANQGSEA. The ends lost 4 bases at V and 6 bases at J; junction bases unmatched: 2. This CDR3 spans 11 amino acids. The DNA of the CDR3 is TGCAGCGTTGGACAGGGCCCTGAAGCTTTCTTT. This translates into CSVGQGPEAFF.

This clonotype was counted at least ten times. J is TRBJ2-5 and V is TRBV7-9, with a weak D call TRBD2 (5 bases). The CDR3 contains 14 residues. Germline CDR1 SEHNR, CDR2 FQNEAQ (reference sequence). Trimming stripped 4 bases from V and 3 bases from J, with 12 bases between. This CDR3 reads CASSYWTVEETQYF. As DNA, the CDR3 is TGTGCCAGCAGCTATTGGACTGTGGAAGAGACCCAGTACTTC.

V gene TRBV29-1 combines with J gene TRBJ1-4, with TRBD1 as a possible D gene (5 bases). The germline V gene encodes CDR1 SQVTM and CDR2 ANQGSEA. V lost 5 bases to trimming and J lost 7 bases, with 14 bases between them. This CDR3 is 13 amino acids long. The CDR3 is CSVSMGVREKLFF. CDR3 bases: TGCAGCGTTAGTATGGGGGTGCGTGAAAAACTGTTTTTT.

Note on this clonotype: A much larger clonotype is one base distant, so this may be a read error. The rearrangement joins TRBV15 to TRBJ1-5, with D maybe TRBD1 (5 bases). The CDR3 contains 16 residues. Trimming cost V 5 bases and J 0 bases, with 14 bases left between them. CDR1 is LNHNV and CDR2 is YYDKDF in the germline V gene (reference sequence). CDR3 protein: CATSLAGTCSNQPQHF. The CDR3 bases are TGTGCCACCAGCCTTGCCGGGACGTGTAGCAATCAGCCCCAGCATTTT.

J is TRBJ1-2 and V is TRBV7-3; 7 nucleotides align to TRBD1. This CDR3 contains 15 residues. Germline lookup yields CDR1 SGHTA and CDR2 FQGTGA. With V trimmed by 5 bases and J by 12 bases, 18 bases remained unmatched. The CDR3 protein is CASSQGGGRSTGNTF. The CDR3 nucleotides are TGTGCCAGCAGCCAGGGGGGAGGGAGGTCCACTGGAAACACCTTC.

This clonotype was picked up one time. The V call is TRBV10-3, the J call TRBJ1-1; a weak D match, TRBD1 (5 bases). The CDR3 contains 12 residues. Germline CDR1 reads ENHRY; CDR2 reads SYGVKD. The CDR3 reads CARVIVGGEAFF. CDR3 DNA: TGTGCTAGAGTTATTGTGGGGGGAGAAGCTTTCTTT.

The chain employs TRBV6-2 or TRBV6-3 and TRBJ2-2, with no clear D. Germline-derived CDR1 and CDR2 are MNHEY and SVGEGT. The V gene lost 6 bases and the J gene lost 8 bases, with 7 bases spanning the gap. This CDR3 spans 11 amino acids. CDR3 nucleotide sequence: TGTGCCAGCAGGTACCGTGGGGAGCTGTTTTTT. Its translation is CASRYRGELFF.

With respect to this clonotype: Mismatch with germline at one junction end may stem from a read error. J is TRBJ1-1 and V is TRBV2; TRBD1 is a possible D gene (6 bases). The germline V gene encodes CDR1 SNHLY and CDR2 FYNNEI. There are 14 residues in the CDR3. The CDR3 here is CAISDPTGNTEAFF. CDR3 DNA sequence: TGTGCCATCAGTGACCCGACAGGGAACACTGAAGCTTTCTTT. Full variable domain (missing parts from reference TRBV2 and TRBJ1-1): EPEVTQTPSHQVTQMGQEVILRCVPISNHLYFYWYRQILGQKVEFLVSFYNNEISEKSEIFDDQFSVERPDGSNFTLKIRSTKLEDSAMYFCAISDPTGNTEAFFGQGTRLTVV.

The rearrangement uses TRBV20-1 and TRBJ2-5; TRBD2 aligns across 9 bases. The J segment lost 1 base and the V segment lost 1 base, leaving 4 bases of the junction unmatched. Germline CDR1 is DFQATT and CDR2 is SNEGSKA (reference sequence). The CDR3 loop spans 15 amino acids. The CDR3 DNA reads as TGCAGTGCTAGAGCTCCTAGCGGGGTCCAAGAGACCCAGTACTTC. Its protein is CSARAPSGVQETQYF.

This clonotype was detected only once. Sequence at one end of the junction differs from germline and may be a read error. This CDR3 reads CASSLGLAGLPYERYF. The CDR3, as DNA: TGTGCCAGCAGCTTGGGACTAGCGGGGCTTCCCTACGAGCGGTACTTC. The V call is TRBV7-2, the J call TRBJ2-7, with 13 nucleotides matching TRBD2. This CDR3 contains 16 residues. In germline, CDR1 is SGHTA, CDR2 FQGNSA.

This clonotype was counted ten times or more. The genes are TRBV19 and TRBJ1-1; 9 nucleotides line up with TRBD1. From germline, CDR1 is LNHDA and CDR2 SQIVND (reference sequence). With V trimmed by 4 bases and J by 7 bases, 4 bases remained unmatched. The CDR3 extends over 13 amino acids. The CDR3 loop reads CASSTGQGGEAFF. The CDR3 DNA sequence: TGTGCCAGTAGTACGGGACAGGGAGGTGAAGCTTTCTTT.

Ten or more counts support this clonotype. The J gene is TRBJ1-2, the V gene TRBV6-5; D may be TRBD1 (6 bases). V lost 6 bases and J 7 bases, leaving 9 bases between the germline ends. Germline V gene lookup returns CDR1 MNHEY and CDR2 SVGAGI. The CDR3 runs 11 residues. In DNA form, the CDR3 reads TGTGCCAGCAGCCCAGGGGTTGGCTACACCTTC. Translated, it gives CASSPGVGYTF.

The chain joins TRBV25-1 to TRBJ1-6; the D gene is possibly TRBD1 (5 bases). The ends were cut back, 8 bases at V and 9 bases at J, with 20 bases in the middle. CDR3 length: 15 residues. The germline V gene encodes CDR1 MGHDK and CDR2 SYGVNS. Here the CDR3 reads CASVDTGLGASPLHF. The CDR3 DNA is TGTGCCAGCGTTGACACCGGGCTCGGGGCTTCACCCCTCCACTTT.

This sequence joins TRBV29-1 and TRBJ1-5, with D hard to call. Germline assignment: CDR1 SQVTM and CDR2 ANQGSEA. CDR3 size: 12 residues. V was trimmed by 4 bases and J by 9 bases, leaving 13 bases between them. CDR3 region: CSVGDLDGPQHF. DNA for the CDR3: TGCAGCGTTGGAGATCTTGATGGGCCCCAGCATTTT.